This T cell receptor (beta chain) is from a study of cytomegalovirus exposure and HLA in healthy donors. Study conclusions and caveats: In a later analysis, a missense DCLRE1C variant was linked to TCR beta V- and J-gene trimming. In vitro, three CMV-associated chains proved specific for CMV antigens.

Regarding this clone: Its antigen is currently unknown.

The trim removed 0 bases at V and 4 bases at J, leaving 5 bases unmatched. The CDR3 extends over 17 amino acids. CDR1 and CDR2 (germline): SGHVS, FQNEAQ. This PCR relied on a set of 60 Vbeta primers and 13 Jbeta primers. TCRdb's copy holds only in-frame clones and misses some; the assay was immunoSEQ multiplex PCR. The sample carries roughly 150,000 clones, roughly 70% recorded once. The specimen sequenced was PBMCs. The receptor's source is a woman between 45 and 65 years old in good health and CMV-seropositive. The chain carries TRBV7-8 and TRBJ2-2, with 10 bases aligning to TRBD2. The CDR3: CASSLAASGGSTGELFF. The DNA of the CDR3 is TGTGCCAGCAGCTTAGCAGCTAGCGGGGGATCCACCGGGGAGCTGTTTTTT.